The 7 T cell receptor beta chains below all came from one sample that was sequenced in a study of CD8 T cells in ankylosing spondylitis (dated by TCRdb to the late 2010s). These receptors have no known antigen. Receptors were amplified or captured by 5' RACE. Sequencing took place on an Illumina HiSeq 2500. TCRdb redid the processing of the public reads, applying fastp at Q25 and MiXCR, and retained in-frame beta chains. A single entry per CDR3 protein holds the most common genes and DNA from its merged rows. The sample contains hundreds of thousands of distinct CDR3 sequences, around 20% of them found a single time. The ten top clones hold roughly 42% of the sample. General findings and caveats noted by the study authors: Blood from ankylosing spondylitis patients appeared to be characterized by a TCR beta motif composed of several highly homologous amino acid variants.

Sequencing was carried out using blood, either unsorted or a sorted T cell fraction (not recorded which). The source of these receptors is a male donor with ankylosing spondylitis.

Many counts were recorded for this clonotype. The CDR3 protein is CASSLETGSYGYTF. The CDR3 DNA is TGCGCCAGCAGCTTGGAGACAGGTTCCTATGGCTACACCTTC. The genes are TRBV5-1 and TRBJ1-2; maybe TRBD1 (6 bases). Trimming shortened V by 0 bases and J by 4 bases, and 10 bases separated the two germline ends. The CDR3 has 14 amino acids. From germline, CDR1 is SGHRS and CDR2 YFSETQ.

This clonotype was counted many times. J is TRBJ2-5 and V is TRBV12-3 or TRBV12-4; tentatively, D is TRBD1 (6 bases). Trimming pared 3 bases from V and 2 bases from J, leaving 7 bases between. The CDR3 loop spans 13 amino acids. In DNA form, the CDR3 reads TGTGCCAGCAGTTTTAGGGGGCAAGAGACCCAGTACTTC. Amino acids: CASSFRGQETQYF.

By sample share, this clonotype is medium-sized. The V call is TRBV14, the J call TRBJ2-1; 8 nucleotides agree with TRBD2. CDR1 is SGHDN and CDR2 is FVKESK in the germline V gene. Trimming removed 6 bases from V and 8 bases from J; junction bases left unmatched: 12. This CDR3 contains 15 residues. Here the CDR3 DNA reads TGTGCCAGCAGGCTGACTAGCGAACCGTTGGATGAGCAGTTCTTC. Translated: CASRLTSEPLDEQFF.

The table lists this clonotype with a few counts. V is TRBV24-1 and J is TRBJ2-1; possibly TRBD2 for D (6 bases). Germline CDR1 reads KGHDR; CDR2 reads SFDVKD. Deletions cut 1 base from V and 10 bases from J, with 16 bases between. CDR3 length: 15 amino acids. The CDR3 reads CATSDLNSGLSEQFF. The CDR3 DNA reads TGTGCCACCAGTGATTTAAATAGCGGACTCAGCGAGCAGTTCTTC.

The DNA for the CDR3 is TGTGCCAGCAGATCGGCCCGGTACCACGAGCAGTACTTC. Protein sequence: CASRSARYHEQYF. The chain carries TRBV27 and TRBJ2-7; D remains ambiguous. The V end was cut by 6 bases, the J end by 5 bases, with 14 bases between. The CDR3 has 13 amino acids. The germline V gene encodes CDR1 MNHEY and CDR2 SMNVEV (reference sequence).

This chain joins TRBV20-1 and TRBJ1-1, with D unresolved. Trimming left V 5 bases short and J 7 bases short, with 11 bases between. The CDR3 has 11 residues. The germline CDR1 and CDR2 sequences are DFQATT and SNEGSKA (reference sequence). The CDR3 sequence is CSAPHVYEAFF. CDR3 coding DNA: TGCAGTGCTCCCCACGTATATGAAGCTTTCTTT.

This chain joins TRBV19 and TRBJ1-5; TRBD1 aligns across 9 bases. Trimming cost V 4 bases and J 3 bases; bases outside gene matches: 10. Germline-derived CDR1 and CDR2 are LNHDA and SQIVND (reference sequence). This CDR3 is 17 amino acids long. CDR3 nucleotide sequence: TGTGCCAGTAGTACACCTGGGGACAGGGCTTTCAATCAGCCCCAGCATTTT. As protein: CASSTPGDRAFNQPQHF.